This T cell receptor beta chain is drawn from a study of shared clonotypes between healthy human individuals. This clone turned up a few times. Profiled with immunoSEQ multiplex PCR; TCRdb holds only in-frame clones, not every one. This sample has roughly 320,000 clones; roughly 84% occur once, and the top ten carry roughly 15%. Sequenced sample: memory CD8+ T cells sorted from blood. This sample's subset: CD45RO+ cells pooled with CCR7-negative TemRA cells. This receptor was identified in a man younger than 35 in good health.

The CDR3 bases are TGTGCCAGCAGCTTCGGGGCAGGGGGCTCCTACGAGCAGTACTTC. As protein: CASSFGAGGSYEQYF. The chain joins TRBV11-2 to TRBJ2-7, with 7 positions matching TRBD1. CDR1 is SGHAT and CDR2 is FQNNGV in the germline V gene. Unmatched junction bases numbered 5, after V lost 3 bases and J lost 0 bases. CDR3 length equals 15 residues.